The TCR beta chain under discussion was sequenced for a study of blood T cell repertoires in COVID-19. Study in general: T cells, B-cell-depleted T cells, or PBMCs supplied cDNA or gDNA.

The CDR3 sequence is 17 residues long. CDR1 SGHAT and CDR2 FQNNGV come from the germline V gene. V lost 2 bases, J lost 7 bases, and 21 bases lay in between. Per the study methods: How many nucleated cells were present was estimated from reference gene primer amplification. Clones were sequenced by immunoSEQ multiplex PCR, and TCRdb holds only the in-frame ones, with some missing. From that table come the V and J calls and clone size; the DNA was used to work out D and trimming. The sample carries about 240,000 clones, 86% recorded once. The sequence derives from a man aged 55 to 70 with acute or convalescent COVID-19. The V gene is TRBV11-2, the J gene TRBJ1-5, with D perhaps TRBD1 (5 bases). The source material was peripheral blood. DNA of the CDR3: TGTGCCAGCAGCTTAACCTACCGGGACTTAGGGAAACAGCCCCAGCATTTT. Amino acid sequence: CASSLTYRDLGKQPQHF.